These 31 T cell receptor beta chains originate from one sample sequenced in a study of OX40 agonist ivuxolimab in advanced cancers. TCRdb keeps only in-frame clones here, not all; method: immunoSEQ multiplex PCR. The sample yields over 100,000 clones, over 75% seen once. Here the sequenced sample was CD4+ or CD8+ T cells sorted from blood, taken in a trial of the OX40 agonist ivuxolimab. These receptors originate from an adult with an advanced solid tumor such as melanoma, head and neck, liver or kidney cancer.

This chain uses TRBV18 with TRBJ1-4; no definite D call. Looked up from germline, CDR1 is KGHSH and CDR2 is LQKENI. This CDR3 has 13 amino acids. V was pared by 6 bases and J by 4 bases, with 9 bases between. Here the CDR3 DNA reads TGTGCCAGCTCCCGAGGCCGTAATGAAAAACTGTTTTTT. It specifies CASSRGRNEKLFF.

In regard to this clone: An end of the junction does not agree with germline; a read error may underlie this. The gene calls are TRBV28 and TRBJ1-2; unclear D gene. This CDR3 region has 11 residues. Per the germline V gene, CDR1 is MDHEN and CDR2 is SYDVKM. The CDR3 loop reads CASSIGLGFTF. The CDR3 bases are TGTGCCAGCAGTATAGGGCTTGGCTTCACCTTC.

V and J are TRBV5-1 and TRBJ2-1; 14 nucleotides agree with TRBD2. The V gene's germline CDR1 is SGHRS and CDR2 YFSETQ. V lost 4 bases to trimming and J lost 4 bases; unmatched junction nucleotides: 7. This CDR3 comprises 17 residues. CDR3 amino acids: CASSPGTSGSNYNEQFF. CDR3 bases: TGCGCCAGCAGCCCCGGGACTAGCGGGAGTAATTACAATGAGCAGTTCTTC.

V usage is TRBV6-5 and J usage is TRBJ2-7; D gene uncertain. V shed 4 bases and J shed 6 bases, with 10 bases lying between them. This CDR3 comprises 12 residues. Germline-derived CDR1 and CDR2 are MNHEY and SVGAGI. The CDR3 protein is CASSFPQGEQYF. The CDR3 DNA reads TGTGCCAGCAGTTTCCCTCAAGGCGAGCAGTACTTC.

This chain connects TRBV28 to TRBJ2-2, with unresolved D. Trimming left V 7 bases short and J 4 bases short, with 16 bases between. Germline CDR1 and CDR2: MDHEN and SYDVKM. The CDR3 covers 15 residues. The CDR3 DNA sequence: TGTGCCAGCACCTCGAACCTGGAAACCACCGGGGAGCTGTTTTTT. As protein: CASTSNLETTGELFF.

This clone has only a few counts. The V call is TRBV27, the J call TRBJ2-7; tentative D call: TRBD1 (6 bases). Trimming pared 2 bases from V and 6 bases from J, leaving 8 bases between. This CDR3 region has 12 residues. Germline lookup yields CDR1 MNHEY and CDR2 SMNVEV (reference sequence). CDR3 sequence (DNA): TGTGCCAGCAGTTTAGGGGGCTCCGAGCAGTACTTC. Its translation: CASSLGGSEQYF.

This clone was seen only once. This sequence joins TRBV11-2 and TRBJ2-1; D not resolved. Germline V gene data show CDR1 as SGHAT and CDR2 as FQNNGV. Trimming took 1 base from V and 4 from J, leaving 5 bases between them. The CDR3 sequence is 13 residues long. CDR3 amino acids: CASSLAAYNEQFF. The CDR3, as DNA: TGTGCCAGCAGCTTAGCAGCGTACAATGAGCAGTTCTTC. The variable domain in full, completed from reference TRBV11-2 and TRBJ2-1, reads EAGVAQSPRYKIIEKRQSVAFWCNPISGHATLYWYQQILGQGPKLLIQFQNNGVVDDSQLPKDRFSAERLKGVDSTLKIQPAKLEDSAVYLCASSLAAYNEQFFGPGTRLTVL.

The rearrangement links TRBV30 to TRBJ1-2, with 7 nucleotides matching TRBD1. With V trimmed by 3 bases and J by 4 bases, 2 bases remained unmatched. The CDR3 is made up of 12 amino acids. The germline gives CDR1 GTSNPN, CDR2 SVGIG (reference sequence). The CDR3 coding sequence is TGTGCCTGGAGCCGGACAGGCTATGGCTACACCTTC. Encoded protein: CAWSRTGYGYTF.

The chain joins TRBV7-2 to TRBJ2-3, with D uncertain. Germline V lookup: CDR1 SGHTA, CDR2 FQGNSA. The CDR3 has 15 amino acids. Trimming removed 5 bases at V and 0 bases at J, with 12 bases between. CDR3 protein: CASSPGVSSTDTQYF. For the CDR3, the DNA is TGTGCCAGCAGCCCCGGTGTCTCCAGCACAGATACGCAGTATTTT.

This chain connects TRBV19 to TRBJ2-4; unclear D gene. V was pared by 8 bases and J by 2 bases, with 16 bases between. The germline gives CDR1 LNHDA, CDR2 SQIVND (reference sequence). CDR3 length: 15 amino acids. In DNA, the CDR3 is TGTGCCAGTGGAGTTGACGGAGTTCCCAAAAACATTCAGTACTTC. It yields the protein CASGVDGVPKNIQYF.

This sequence joins TRBV5-8 and TRBJ2-3; 9 nucleotides match TRBD2. The junction had 6 bases not matched to a gene; V was cut back by 5 bases and J by 2 bases. From germline, CDR1 is SGHTS and CDR2 YDEGEE. The CDR3 totals 15 residues. CDR3 region: CASRPGTSPTDTQYF. The CDR3 DNA reads TGTGCCAGCAGACCCGGGACTAGCCCCACAGATACGCAGTATTTT.

The chain employs TRBV27 and TRBJ2-7; D remains unclear. CDR3 length: 14 residues. V dropped 1 base and J dropped 5 bases, with 12 bases sitting between them. CDR1 is MNHEY and CDR2 is SMNVEV in the germline V gene (reference sequence). CDR3 protein: CASSLWMGNNEQYF. DNA of the CDR3: TGTGCCAGCAGTTTATGGATGGGGAACAACGAGCAGTACTTC.

The chain recombines TRBV6-1 with TRBJ2-5; D remains unclear. Trimming pared 2 bases from V and 4 bases from J, leaving 8 bases between. Germline-derived CDR1 and CDR2 are MNHNS and SASEGT. The CDR3 is made up of 13 amino acids. CDR3 in amino acids: CASSENPRETQYF. The DNA of the CDR3 is TGTGCCAGCAGTGAAAACCCGAGAGAGACCCAGTACTTC.

The rearrangement joins TRBV7-8 to TRBJ1-5, with unresolved D. Germline loops: CDR1 SGHVS, CDR2 FQNEAQ. V was trimmed by 4 bases and J by 7 bases, leaving 11 bases between them. There are 13 residues in the CDR3. The CDR3, as DNA: TGTGCCAGCAGCTCCGACCACCAACAGCCCCAGCATTTT. Translation: CASSSDHQQPQHF.

The V and J genes are TRBV9 and TRBJ2-7, with 7 bases aligning to TRBD1. Germline-derived CDR1 and CDR2 are SGDLS and YYNGEE. The CDR3 is made up of 14 amino acids. The junction had 9 bases not matched to a gene; V was cut back by 4 bases and J by 5 bases. The CDR3 DNA reads TGTGCCAGCAGCCCCTCGACAGGGACCGACGAGCAGTACTTC. Protein: CASSPSTGTDEQYF.

The CDR3 loop is CASSTRGLTSEAFF. The CDR3 region has the DNA TGTGCCAGTAGTACGAGGGGGTTAACGAGTGAAGCTTTCTTT. V gene TRBV19 combines with J gene TRBJ1-1; a weak D match, TRBD1 (6 bases). V dropped 4 bases and J dropped 7 bases, with 16 bases sitting between them. The germline V gene encodes CDR1 LNHDA and CDR2 SQIVND (reference sequence). There are 14 residues in the CDR3.

This rearrangement joins TRBV18 to TRBJ2-7, with 9 bases lining up with TRBD2. Germline lookup yields CDR1 KGHSH and CDR2 LQKENI. V gave up 3 bases and J gave up 3 bases; unmatched junction bases: 3. The CDR3 is 14 amino acids. CDR3 loop: CASSPASGIYEQYF. As DNA, the CDR3 is TGTGCCAGCTCACCGGCTAGCGGGATCTACGAGCAGTACTTC.

As for this clone: At one end the junction does not follow the germline gene, possibly because of a read error. The chain uses TRBV28 and TRBJ2-1; possibly TRBD1 for D (6 bases). CDR1 is MDHEN and CDR2 is SYDVKM in the germline V gene. This CDR3 has 11 residues. The DNA of the CDR3 is TGTGCCAGCAGTGGAAACAGGGAGCGGTTCTTC. Its translation is CASSGNRERFF.

The rearrangement uses TRBV7-9 and TRBJ2-2; TRBD1 agrees at 11 bases. The V and J ends lost 2 bases and 0 bases, in that order; junction bases with no gene match: 8. This CDR3 contains 19 residues. The germline V gene has CDR1 SEHNR and CDR2 FQNEAQ (reference sequence). CDR3 in amino acids: CASSLNSKGQGANTGELFF. CDR3 DNA: TGTGCCAGCAGCTTAAACAGCAAGGGACAGGGGGCGAACACCGGGGAGCTGTTTTTT.

In DNA, the CDR3 is TGTGCCAGCGGTGGCAGACCTAGCCAAGAGACCCAGTACTTC. It encodes CASGGRPSQETQYF. The chain uses TRBV28 and TRBJ2-5, with no clear D. V was shortened by 8 bases and J by 1 base, with 14 bases between the two germline ends. The CDR3 runs 14 residues. The germline V gene encodes CDR1 MDHEN and CDR2 SYDVKM. The variable domain in full, completed from reference TRBV28 and TRBJ2-5, reads DVKVTQSSRYLVKRTGEKVFLECVQDMDHENMFWYRQDPGLGLRLIYFSYDVKMKEKGDIPEGYSVSREKKERFSLILESASTNQTSMYLCASGGRPSQETQYFGPGTRLLVL.

The V and J genes are TRBV7-9 and TRBJ2-7; D is possibly TRBD1 (6 bases). V lost 5 bases and J 3 bases, leaving 8 bases between the germline ends. Germline CDR1 and CDR2: SEHNR and FQNEAQ (reference sequence). There are 12 residues in the CDR3. The DNA of the CDR3 is TGTGCCAGCAGCGAAGGGGGCTACGAGCAGTACTTC. Translating gives CASSEGGYEQYF.

The DNA for the CDR3 is TGTGCCATCAGTGAGACGGGCGCAGCGAACACCGGGGAGCTGTTTTTT. It yields the protein CAISETGAANTGELFF. V and J are TRBV10-3 and TRBJ2-2; D gene ambiguous. Trimming took off 2 bases at V and 0 bases at J, with 10 bases between the two ends. CDR1 and CDR2 from the germline V gene are ENHRY and SYGVKD. The CDR3 runs to 16 residues.

V gene TRBV5-6 combines with J gene TRBJ1-1; TRBD1 aligns across 7 bases. Trimming took 1 base from V and 0 from J; bases not matched to a gene: 3. The CDR3 length is 15 residues. In germline, CDR1 is SGHDT, CDR2 YYEEEE. The CDR3 sequence is CASSLRGPVNTEAFF. CDR3 sequence (DNA): TGTGCCAGCAGCTTGAGGGGGCCTGTGAACACTGAAGCTTTCTTT.

The chain employs TRBV19 and TRBJ2-2; 7 bases are a match to TRBD1. The germline CDR1 and CDR2 sequences are LNHDA and SQIVND (reference sequence). This CDR3 is 15 amino acids long. The junction had 10 bases not matched to a gene; V was cut back by 9 bases and J by 3 bases. Here the CDR3 DNA reads TGTGCCAGCAAGGGGACAGTCCTTGACACCGGGGAGCTGTTTTTT. Translating gives CASKGTVLDTGELFF.

The rearrangement uses TRBV5-6 and TRBJ2-2; D perhaps matches TRBD1 (6 bases). The germline V gene has CDR1 SGHDT and CDR2 YYEEEE. The CDR3 runs to 16 residues. Trimming removed 0 bases from V and 6 bases from J, with 15 bases in between. In DNA form, the CDR3 reads TGTGCCAGCAGCTTGGTAACACAGGGTCGAGCCGGGGAGCTGTTTTTT. This translates into CASSLVTQGRAGELFF.

V and J are TRBV2 and TRBJ2-1; 7 nucleotides line up with TRBD1. The junction had 11 bases not matched to a gene; V was cut back by 5 bases and J by 7 bases. This CDR3 spans 15 amino acids. The germline CDR1 and CDR2 sequences are SNHLY and FYNNEI. CDR3 DNA sequence: TGTGCCAGCAGTCTCGGGCAGGGGGTCATAAATGAGCAGTTCTTC. This codes for CASSLGQGVINEQFF.

The chain has TRBV28 and TRBJ1-5; 9 bases map to TRBD1. The CDR3 spans 15 residues. Germline CDR1 reads MDHEN; CDR2 reads SYDVKM. J lost 4 bases, V lost 6 bases, and 7 bases had no gene match. CDR3 protein: CASSIRTGVNQPQHF. The CDR3 bases are TGTGCCAGCAGCATACGGACAGGGGTTAATCAGCCCCAGCATTTT.

This chain links TRBV11-1 with TRBJ1-1; 7 nucleotides align to TRBD1. Germline V gene sequence: CDR1 SGHAT, CDR2 FQDESV (reference sequence). The J segment lost 5 bases and the V segment lost 5 bases, leaving 2 bases of the junction unmatched. The CDR3 runs to 12 residues. As DNA, the CDR3 is TGTGCCAGCAGCGAGGGGGCAACTGAAGCTTTCTTT. This encodes CASSEGATEAFF.

V usage is TRBV27 and J usage is TRBJ1-1; D is uncertain. V shed 0 bases and J shed 10 bases, with 18 bases lying between them. The CDR3 totals 15 residues. Germline values: CDR1 MNHEY, CDR2 SMNVEV (reference sequence). The CDR3 DNA sequence: TGTGCCAGCAGTTTATCGGGCCCAACGAACGGTCGAGCTTTCTTT. It specifies CASSLSGPTNGRAFF.

The rearrangement links TRBV27 to TRBJ2-6; D remains ambiguous. The germline CDR1 and CDR2 sequences are MNHEY and SMNVEV (reference sequence). V lost 2 bases and J 4 bases, leaving 6 bases between the germline ends. CDR3 length equals 14 residues. The CDR3 is CASSLAAGANVLTF. The CDR3 DNA sequence: TGTGCCAGCAGTTTAGCCGCAGGGGCCAACGTCCTGACTTTC.

The chain combines TRBV28 with TRBJ1-2; possible D gene TRBD1, 5 bases. Trimming took off 5 bases at V and 4 bases at J, with 11 bases between the two ends. CDR1 and CDR2 (germline): MDHEN, SYDVKM. This CDR3 spans 13 amino acids. The CDR3 protein is CASSPGTTYGYTF. CDR3 coding DNA: TGTGCCAGCAGTCCCGGGACGACCTATGGCTACACCTTC.